This TCR beta chain was retrieved from a study of T cells after yellow fever vaccination. Looking at the study overall: Where fractions had low cell numbers, libraries were prepared from them with the SMART-Seq v4 Ultra Low Input RNA kit.

The CDR3 spans 16 residues. The V gene end was trimmed by 0 bases and the J gene end by 8 bases; junction bases not matched to a gene: 11. The germline V gene encodes CDR1 LGHNA and CDR2 YSLEER. Of note for this clonotype: Its target is unknown.

Findings and limits, study-wide: After the booster, 95% to 98% of CD4 and roughly nine tenths of CD8 primary-response clones were re-detected. When the response was secondary, it was weaker but reached its peak faster, day 5 versus 15.

Each CDR3 protein gets one entry after TCRdb re-called the 5' RACE reads with MiXCR. The sample carries about 320,000 distinct CDR3 sequences, approximately 4.5% recorded once. Sequencing was performed on PBMCs, taken 15 days after the yellow fever booster vaccination. The chain joins TRBV4-3 to TRBJ1-2, with 8 bases identical to TRBD1. The source is a man between 18 and 29 years old who received the YFV17D yellow fever vaccine. The CDR3 DNA reads TGCGCCAGCAGCCAAGATTTAAGAGGACAGGGTTTCGGCTACACCTTC. The encoded protein is CASSQDLRGQGFGYTF.